The source of this T cell receptor beta chain is a study of radiotherapy plus CTLA-4 blockade in lung cancer. Study details: Among enrolled patients, 15% to 20% responded and around 30% achieved disease control.

Remarks on this clone: Its antigen remains unidentified.

Clones were sequenced by immunoSEQ multiplex PCR, and TCRdb holds only the in-frame ones, with some missing. Of about 120,000 clones listed, about 80% were seen once; the top ten hold roughly 3.5%. V gave up 7 bases and J gave up 0 bases, with 11 bases separating them. This CDR3 region has 14 residues. Germline V gives CDR1 SNHLY, CDR2 FYNNEI. Focal radiation with ipilimumab CTLA-4 blockade was given to patients with chemo-refractory metastatic non-small-cell lung cancer. Study outcomes and limitations: In blood, early T cell clone dynamics reportedly predicted response best, together with interferon-beta.

This sequence originates from a human donor with non-small cell lung cancer that progressed on radiotherapy plus ipilimumab. Some clones in this sample may be carry-over from other donors' samples. The chain is built from TRBV2 and TRBJ2-3; D possibly corresponds to TRBD1 (6 bases). This sample comprised peripheral blood, obtained from a patient treated with radiotherapy plus ipilimumab. The CDR3 DNA reads TGTGCCAGCAAAACAGGGCCCAGCACAGATACGCAGTATTTT. Protein sequence: CASKTGPSTDTQYF.